Below are 18 T cell receptor beta chains sequenced from a single sample in a study of CD8 T cell repertoires and HIV-1 epitope variants (dated by TCRdb to 2020 to 2021). The protocol used for the library was the immunoSEQ multiplex PCR assay. TCRdb provides this immuneACCESS table in a form limited to in-frame rearrangements. Some clones are lacking; in checked studies, under half of them reflect an unresolved V gene, and why the rest are absent is not known. A total of more than 85,000 clones appear in this sample, around 75% of them only once. The biggest ten clones account for roughly 26% of the sample. The sequenced sample was uncultured baseline CD8+ T cells from peripheral blood mononuclear cells (PBMCs). Source of these receptors: a male donor with HIV.

The chain is built from TRBV28 and TRBJ1-4; TRBD1 might be the D (6 bases). The CDR3 is made up of 14 amino acids. Germline loops: CDR1 MDHEN, CDR2 SYDVKM. The V and J ends lost 3 bases and 7 bases respectively, with 12 bases between them. The chain's CDR3 is CASSLGQLPEKLFF. Written as DNA, the CDR3 is TGTGCCAGCAGTTTGGGACAACTCCCTGAAAAACTGTTTTTT.

The V and J genes are TRBV5-1 and TRBJ2-7, with TRBD1 matching 8 bases. The V segment lost 3 bases and the J segment 3 bases; nucleotides outside the gene matches: 11. This CDR3 region has 16 residues. CDR1 is SGHRS, CDR2 YFSETQ, per germline. CDR3 sequence (DNA): TGCGCCAGCAGCTATGAACTAAGCGGACAGGGCTACGAGCAGTACTTC. Protein product: CASSYELSGQGYEQYF.

This clone was seen more than once but under ten times. The rearrangement uses TRBV6-5 and TRBJ1-1, with D maybe TRBD1 (6 bases). Between the trimmed V and J ends, which lost 0 bases and 4 bases, there was a span of 12 bases. The CDR3 covers 15 residues. CDR1 and CDR2 from the germline V gene are MNHEY and SVGAGI. CDR3 residues: CASSYSDSSVTEAFF. The CDR3 region has the DNA TGTGCCAGCAGTTACTCGGACAGTTCGGTCACTGAAGCTTTCTTT.

As regards this clone: Sequence at one end of the junction differs from germline and may be a read error. CDR3 amino acids: CASSEGDRGSAF. DNA of the CDR3: TGCGCCAGCAGTGAGGGCGACAGGGGATCGGCTTTC. The rearrangement links TRBV10-2 to TRBJ2-7, with 8 bases fitting TRBD1. The CDR3 covers 12 residues. The germline CDR1 and CDR2 sequences are WSHSY and SAAADI.

The V and J genes are TRBV15 and TRBJ2-5, with 7 bases identical to TRBD2. This CDR3 is 12 amino acids long. V was pared by 1 base and J by 7 bases, with 0 bases of the junction left unmatched. Germline V gene lookup returns CDR1 LNHNV and CDR2 YYDKDF (reference sequence). The CDR3 reads CATSRAGGTQYF. The CDR3 DNA sequence: TGTGCCACCAGCAGAGCGGGAGGGACCCAGTACTTC.

The chain couples TRBV5-8 to TRBJ2-2, with D possibly being TRBD2 (5 bases). Trimming removed 0 bases from V and 4 bases from J, with 13 bases in between. The CDR3 has 16 amino acids. The V gene's germline CDR1 is SGHTS and CDR2 YDEGEE. The CDR3 sequence: CASSLGLRGFTGELFF. DNA for the CDR3: TGTGCCAGCAGCTTGGGACTCAGAGGGTTCACCGGGGAGCTGTTTTTT. The full variable domain, completed using reference TRBV5-8 and TRBJ2-2, is EAGVTQSPTHLIKTRGQQATLRCSPISGHTSVYWYQQALGLGLQFLLWYDEGEERNRGNFPPRFSGRQFPNYSSELNVNALELEDSALYLCASSLGLRGFTGELFFGEGSRLTVL.

CDR3 nucleotide sequence: TGTGCCAGCTCACCACCGGCGATCAGAGGCTCTGAAGCTTTCTTT. It encodes CASSPPAIRGSEAFF. The V gene is TRBV18, the J gene TRBJ1-1; no definite D call. Germline values: CDR1 KGHSH, CDR2 LQKENI. The CDR3 extends over 15 amino acids. Deletions cut 0 bases from V and 6 bases from J, with 14 bases between.

The V gene is TRBV4-3, the J gene TRBJ2-2, with a tentative D call TRBD2 (6 bases). CDR3 length: 16 amino acids. Germline V CDR1 and CDR2: LGHNA, YSLEER. V dropped 0 bases and J dropped 5 bases, with 13 bases sitting between them. DNA of the CDR3: TGCGCCAGCAGCCAAGAAGCTGGTCGGGAGACCGGGGAGCTGTTTTTT. It encodes CASSQEAGRETGELFF.

The chain has TRBV6-4 and TRBJ2-2; D possibly corresponds to TRBD1 (5 bases). The CDR3 extends over 13 amino acids. V dropped 7 bases and J dropped 4 bases, with 10 bases sitting between them. From germline, CDR1 is MRHNA and CDR2 SNTAGT. CDR3 in amino acids: CASKVGVTGELFF. The CDR3 bases are TGTGCCAGCAAAGTAGGGGTCACCGGGGAGCTGTTTTTT.

The chain employs TRBV5-1 and TRBJ2-1; 15 bases are a match to TRBD2. This CDR3 is built from 16 residues. After removal of 4 bases from V and 4 bases from J, the junction contained 3 bases not matched to a gene. The germline CDR1 and CDR2 sequences are SGHRS and YFSETQ. In nucleotides, the CDR3 is TGCGCCAGCAGCACGGGACTAGCGGGAGGTTACAATGAGCAGTTCTTC. Protein: CASSTGLAGGYNEQFF.

The rearrangement joins TRBV7-9 to TRBJ1-4; 9 bases align to TRBD1. The germline gives CDR1 SEHNR, CDR2 FQNEAQ (reference sequence). This CDR3 spans 17 amino acids. V lost 5 bases, J lost 8 bases, and 15 bases stayed unmatched. The CDR3 loop reads CASSHPVNTGGGEKLFF. For the CDR3, the DNA is TGTGCCAGCAGCCACCCCGTTAATACAGGGGGCGGGGAAAAACTGTTTTTT.

This rearrangement joins TRBV7-6 to TRBJ2-3, with D hard to call. The germline V gene encodes CDR1 SGHVS and CDR2 FNYEAQ. V gave up 1 base and J gave up 3 bases, with 17 bases separating them. This CDR3 comprises 17 residues. The DNA for the CDR3 is TGTGCCAGCAGCTTAGTTTCCGGGCTTGACGGGACAGATACGCAGTATTTT. This sequence encodes CASSLVSGLDGTDTQYF. The full variable domain, completed using reference TRBV7-6 and TRBJ2-3, is GAGVSQSPRYKVTKRGQDVALRCDPISGHVSLYWYRQALGQGPEFLTYFNYEAQQDKSGLPNDRFSAERPEGSISTLTIQRTEQRDSAMYRCASSLVSGLDGTDTQYFGPGTRLTVL.

The V gene is TRBV5-5, the J gene TRBJ1-2; TRBD1 matches at 7 bases. The J segment lost 5 bases and the V segment lost 4 bases, leaving 5 bases of the junction unmatched. Looked up from germline, CDR1 is SGHKS and CDR2 is YYEKEE (reference sequence). This CDR3 has 13 amino acids. CDR3 coding DNA: TGTGCCAGCAGCCCGGGACAGCTTTATGGCTACACCTTC. Translating gives CASSPGQLYGYTF.

The V and J genes are TRBV5-8 and TRBJ2-3; D possibly corresponds to TRBD1 (5 bases). The CDR3 extends over 15 amino acids. Trimming stripped 0 bases from V and 3 bases from J, with 11 bases between. The germline CDR1 and CDR2 sequences are SGHTS and YDEGEE. The DNA for the CDR3 is TGTGCCAGCAGCTTGGACTGGGGCATTACAGATACGCAGTATTTT. The encoded protein is CASSLDWGITDTQYF.

The chain joins TRBV28 to TRBJ2-7; TRBD1 matches 8 bases. V shed 6 bases, J shed 2 bases, and the junction held 6 bases outside the gene matches. From germline, CDR1 is MDHEN and CDR2 SYDVKM. This CDR3 has 14 amino acids. This chain's CDR3 is CASRTGQVTYEQYF. CDR3 coding DNA: TGTGCCAGCAGGACGGGACAGGTCACCTACGAGCAGTACTTC.

This sequence joins TRBV4-2 and TRBJ2-7; D remains ambiguous. The germline V gene encodes CDR1 LGHNA and CDR2 YNFKEQ. The germline V and J ends were trimmed by 7 bases and 2 bases, with 18 bases remaining between them. The CDR3 contains 15 residues. CDR3 DNA sequence: TGTGCCAGCACCCTCTCCGACTCCGAACCCTACGAGCAGTACTTC. Encoded protein: CASTLSDSEPYEQYF.

The rearrangement joins TRBV19 to TRBJ2-1, with 8 nucleotides matching TRBD1. The CDR3 extends over 14 amino acids. The V and J ends lost 6 bases and 9 bases, in that order; junction bases with no gene match: 10. Germline assignment: CDR1 LNHDA and CDR2 SQIVND (reference sequence). CDR3 in amino acids: CASRRQGTLGEQFF. CDR3 DNA: TGTGCCAGTAGGCGACAGGGGACGTTGGGTGAGCAGTTCTTC.

This clone was recorded once. V is TRBV7-2 and J is TRBJ1-2; D possibly corresponds to TRBD1 (6 bases). Germline-derived CDR1 and CDR2 are SGHTA and FQGNSA. CDR3 length: 15 residues. V lost 3 bases, J lost 5 bases, and 16 bases lay in between. The CDR3 here is CASSLGAGTNYGYTF. DNA for the CDR3: TGTGCCAGCAGCTTGGGGGCCGGGACGAATTATGGCTACACCTTC. Looking up the rest from reference TRBV7-2 and TRBJ1-2 gives the full variable domain: GAGVSQSPSNKVTEKGKDVELRCDPISGHTALYWYRQSLGQGLEFLIYFQGNSAPDKSGLPSDRFSAERTGGSVSTLTIQRTQQEDSAVYLCASSLGAGTNYGYTFGSGTRLTVV.